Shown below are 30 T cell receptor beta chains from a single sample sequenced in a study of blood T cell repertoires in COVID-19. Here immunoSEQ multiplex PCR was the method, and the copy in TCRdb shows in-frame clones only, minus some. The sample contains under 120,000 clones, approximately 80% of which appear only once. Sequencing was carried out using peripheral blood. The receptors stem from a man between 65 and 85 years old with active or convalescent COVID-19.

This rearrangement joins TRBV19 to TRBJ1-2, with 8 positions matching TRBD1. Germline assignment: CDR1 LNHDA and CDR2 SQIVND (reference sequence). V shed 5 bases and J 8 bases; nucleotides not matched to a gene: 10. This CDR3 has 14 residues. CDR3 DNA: TGTGCCAGTAGTCCAACGGGACAGGCGTCGGGCTACACCTTC. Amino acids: CASSPTGQASGYTF.

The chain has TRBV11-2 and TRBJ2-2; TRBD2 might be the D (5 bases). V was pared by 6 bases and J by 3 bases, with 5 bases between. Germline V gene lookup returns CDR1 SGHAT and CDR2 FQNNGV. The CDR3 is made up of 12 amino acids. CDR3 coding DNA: TGTGCCAGCAGGAGGGACACCGGGGAGCTGTTTTTT. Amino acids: CASRRDTGELFF.

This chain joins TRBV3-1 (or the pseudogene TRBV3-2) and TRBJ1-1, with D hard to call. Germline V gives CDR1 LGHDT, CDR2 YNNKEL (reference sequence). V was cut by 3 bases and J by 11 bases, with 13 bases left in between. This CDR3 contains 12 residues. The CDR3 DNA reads TGTGCCAGCAGCCAGATGGAGGGTTCGGCTTTCTTT. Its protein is CASSQMEGSAFF.

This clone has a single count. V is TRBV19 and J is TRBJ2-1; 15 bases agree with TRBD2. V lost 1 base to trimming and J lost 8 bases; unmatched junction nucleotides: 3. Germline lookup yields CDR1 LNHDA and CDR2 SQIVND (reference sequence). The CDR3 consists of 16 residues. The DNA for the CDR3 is TGTGCCAGTAGTATAGGGACTAGCGGGAGGGCCGATGAGCAGTTCTTC. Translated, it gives CASSIGTSGRADEQFF.

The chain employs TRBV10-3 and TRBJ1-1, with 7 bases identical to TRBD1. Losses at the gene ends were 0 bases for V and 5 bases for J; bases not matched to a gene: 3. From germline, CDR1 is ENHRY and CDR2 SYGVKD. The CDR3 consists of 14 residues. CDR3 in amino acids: CAISESTGSTEAFF. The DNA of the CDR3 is TGTGCCATCAGTGAGTCGACAGGGTCGACTGAAGCTTTCTTT.

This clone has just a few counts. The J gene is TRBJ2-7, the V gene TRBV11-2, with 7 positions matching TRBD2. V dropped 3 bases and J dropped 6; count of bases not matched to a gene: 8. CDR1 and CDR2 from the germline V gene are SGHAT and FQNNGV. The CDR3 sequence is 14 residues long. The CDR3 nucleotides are TGTGCCAGCAGCTTCGGGGGAGGGCCGGGCGAGCAGTACTTC. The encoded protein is CASSFGGGPGEQYF.

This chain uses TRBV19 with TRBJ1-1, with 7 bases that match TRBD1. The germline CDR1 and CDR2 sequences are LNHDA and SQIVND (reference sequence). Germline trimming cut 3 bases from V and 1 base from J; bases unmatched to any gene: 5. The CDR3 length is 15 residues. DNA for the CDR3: TGTGCCAGTAGTATCGGGACAGCCTCGAACACTGAAGCTTTCTTT. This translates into CASSIGTASNTEAFF.

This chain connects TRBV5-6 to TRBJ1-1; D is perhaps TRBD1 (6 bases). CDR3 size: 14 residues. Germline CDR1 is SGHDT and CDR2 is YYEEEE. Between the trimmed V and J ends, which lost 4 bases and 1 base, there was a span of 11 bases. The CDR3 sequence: CASSPDRRNTEAFF. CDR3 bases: TGTGCCAGCAGCCCGGACAGAAGGAACACTGAAGCTTTCTTT. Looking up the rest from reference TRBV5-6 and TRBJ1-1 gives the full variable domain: DAGVTQSPTHLIKTRGQQVTLRCSPKSGHDTVSWYQQALGQGPQFIFQYYEEEERQRGNFPDRFSGHQFPNYSSELNVNALLLGDSALYLCASSPDRRNTEAFFGQGTRLTVV.

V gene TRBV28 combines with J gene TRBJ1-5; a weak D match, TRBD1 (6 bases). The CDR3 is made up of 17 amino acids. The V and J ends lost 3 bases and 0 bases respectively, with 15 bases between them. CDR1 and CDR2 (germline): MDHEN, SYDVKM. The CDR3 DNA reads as TGTGCCAGCAGTTTTTCCGGGAGGGGGAATAGCAATCAGCCCCAGCATTTT. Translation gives CASSFSGRGNSNQPQHF.

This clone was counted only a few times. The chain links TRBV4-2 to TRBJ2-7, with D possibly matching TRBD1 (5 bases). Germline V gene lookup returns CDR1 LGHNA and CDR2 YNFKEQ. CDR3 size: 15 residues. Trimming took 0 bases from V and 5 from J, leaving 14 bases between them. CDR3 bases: TGTGCCAGCAGCCAAGAATTCAGGCAGGACAACGAGCAGTACTTC. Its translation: CASSQEFRQDNEQYF.

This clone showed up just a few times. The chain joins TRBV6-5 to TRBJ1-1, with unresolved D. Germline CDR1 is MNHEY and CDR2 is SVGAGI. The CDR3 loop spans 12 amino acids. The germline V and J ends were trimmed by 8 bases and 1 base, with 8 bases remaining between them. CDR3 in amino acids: CASGYRNTEAFF. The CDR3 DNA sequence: TGTGCCAGCGGGTACAGGAACACTGAAGCTTTCTTT.

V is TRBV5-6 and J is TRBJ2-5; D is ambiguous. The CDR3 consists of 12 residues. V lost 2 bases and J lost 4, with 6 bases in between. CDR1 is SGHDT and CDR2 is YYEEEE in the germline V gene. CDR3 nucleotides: TGTGCCAGCAGCTTTTTAGCAGAGACCCAGTACTTC. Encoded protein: CASSFLAETQYF.

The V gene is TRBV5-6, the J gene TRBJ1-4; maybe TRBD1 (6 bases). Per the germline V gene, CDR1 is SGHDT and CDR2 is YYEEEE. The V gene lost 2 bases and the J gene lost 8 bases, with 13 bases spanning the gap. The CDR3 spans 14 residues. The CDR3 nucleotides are TGTGCCAGCAGCTTACGGGGACAAGGGGAAAAACTGTTTTTT. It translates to CASSLRGQGEKLFF.

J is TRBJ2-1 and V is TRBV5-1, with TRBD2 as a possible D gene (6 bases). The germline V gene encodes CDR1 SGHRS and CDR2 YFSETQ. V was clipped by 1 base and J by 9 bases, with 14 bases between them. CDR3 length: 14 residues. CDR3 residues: CASSLKVGGGEQFF. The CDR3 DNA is TGCGCCAGCAGCTTGAAAGTTGGGGGAGGTGAGCAGTTCTTC.

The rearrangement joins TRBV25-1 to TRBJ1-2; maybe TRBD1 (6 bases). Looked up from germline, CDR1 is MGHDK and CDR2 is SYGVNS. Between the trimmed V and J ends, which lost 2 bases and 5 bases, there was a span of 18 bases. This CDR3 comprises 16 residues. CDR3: CASSEPKSGVEYGYTF. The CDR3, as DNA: TGTGCCAGCAGTGAACCTAAATCAGGGGTAGAGTATGGCTACACCTTC.

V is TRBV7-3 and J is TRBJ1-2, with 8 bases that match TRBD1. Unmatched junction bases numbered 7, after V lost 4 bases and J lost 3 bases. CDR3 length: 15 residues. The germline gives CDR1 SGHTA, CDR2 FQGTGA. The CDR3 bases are TGTGCCAGCAGCTCGATGACAGGGGCCTACTATGGCTACACCTTC. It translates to CASSSMTGAYYGYTF.

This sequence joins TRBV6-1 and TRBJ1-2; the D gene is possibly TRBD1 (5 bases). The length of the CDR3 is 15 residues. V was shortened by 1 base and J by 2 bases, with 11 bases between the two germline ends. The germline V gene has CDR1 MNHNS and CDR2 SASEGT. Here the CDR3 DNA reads TGTGCCAGCAGTGAAGGTTGGGGGGGGAACTATGGCTACACCTTC. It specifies CASSEGWGGNYGYTF.

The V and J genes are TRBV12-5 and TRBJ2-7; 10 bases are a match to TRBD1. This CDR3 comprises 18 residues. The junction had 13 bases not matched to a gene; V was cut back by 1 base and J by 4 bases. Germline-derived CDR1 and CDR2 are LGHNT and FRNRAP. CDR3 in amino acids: CASGLDFRDRGRVYEQYF. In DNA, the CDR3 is TGTGCTAGTGGTTTGGACTTCCGGGACAGGGGAAGGGTTTACGAGCAGTACTTC.

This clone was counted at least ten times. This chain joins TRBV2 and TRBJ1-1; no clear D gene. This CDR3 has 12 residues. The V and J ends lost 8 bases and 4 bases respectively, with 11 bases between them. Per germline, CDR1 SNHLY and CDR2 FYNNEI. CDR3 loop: CASALGPTEAFF. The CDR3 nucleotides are TGTGCCAGCGCCTTGGGCCCCACTGAAGCTTTCTTT.

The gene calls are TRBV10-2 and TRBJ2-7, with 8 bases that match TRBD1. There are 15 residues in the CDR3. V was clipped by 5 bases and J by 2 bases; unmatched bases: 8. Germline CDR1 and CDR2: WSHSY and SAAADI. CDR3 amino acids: CASSLRGDRPYEQYF. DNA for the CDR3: TGCGCCAGCAGTTTAAGGGGGGACAGGCCCTACGAGCAGTACTTC.

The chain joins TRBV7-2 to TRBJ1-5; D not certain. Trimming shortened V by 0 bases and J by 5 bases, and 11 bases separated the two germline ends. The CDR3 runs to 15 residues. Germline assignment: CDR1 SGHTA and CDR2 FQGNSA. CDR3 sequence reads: CASSLASRGHQPQHF. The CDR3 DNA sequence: TGTGCCAGCAGCTTAGCCAGTCGGGGTCATCAGCCCCAGCATTTT.

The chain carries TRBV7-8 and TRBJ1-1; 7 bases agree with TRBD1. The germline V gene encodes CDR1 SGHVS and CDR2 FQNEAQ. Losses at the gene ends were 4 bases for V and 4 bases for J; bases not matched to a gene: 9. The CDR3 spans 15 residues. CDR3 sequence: CASSYLGGIGTEAFF. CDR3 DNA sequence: TGTGCCAGCAGCTACCTAGGGGGCATTGGCACTGAAGCTTTCTTT.

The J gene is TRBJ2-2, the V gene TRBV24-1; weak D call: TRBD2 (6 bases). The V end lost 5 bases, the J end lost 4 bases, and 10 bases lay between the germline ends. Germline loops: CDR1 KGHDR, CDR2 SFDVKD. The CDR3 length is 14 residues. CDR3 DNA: TGTGCCACCAGTGGTGCGGGATCCACCGGGGAGCTGTTTTTT. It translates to CATSGAGSTGELFF.

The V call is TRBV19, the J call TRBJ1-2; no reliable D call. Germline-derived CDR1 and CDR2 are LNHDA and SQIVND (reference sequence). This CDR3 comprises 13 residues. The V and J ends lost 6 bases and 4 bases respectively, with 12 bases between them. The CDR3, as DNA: TGTGCCAGTAGCCCCGGGATCAGCTATGGCTACACCTTC. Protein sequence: CASSPGISYGYTF.

CDR3 amino acids: CASASGTEPFTDTQYF. The CDR3 DNA sequence: TGTGCCAGCGCCTCCGGGACAGAGCCCTTCACAGATACGCAGTATTTT. The gene calls are TRBV2 and TRBJ2-3, with 7 bases lining up with TRBD1. After removal of 8 bases from V and 2 bases from J, the junction contained 13 bases not matched to a gene. CDR3 size: 16 residues. Germline values: CDR1 SNHLY, CDR2 FYNNEI.

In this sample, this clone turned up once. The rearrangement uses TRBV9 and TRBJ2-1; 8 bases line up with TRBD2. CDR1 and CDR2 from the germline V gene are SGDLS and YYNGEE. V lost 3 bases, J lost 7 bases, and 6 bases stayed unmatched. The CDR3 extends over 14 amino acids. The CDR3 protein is CASSDRTSLNEQFF. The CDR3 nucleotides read TGTGCCAGCAGCGACAGGACTAGCCTGAATGAGCAGTTCTTC.

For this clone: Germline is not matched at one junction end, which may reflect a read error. The CDR3 here is CASSAVWADTQYF. The CDR3 bases are TGTGCTAGCAGCGCGGTTTGGGCAGATACGCAGTATTTT. The chain carries TRBV7-7 and TRBJ2-3; D uncertain. The CDR3 is 13 residues long. Per the germline V gene, CDR1 is SSHAT and CDR2 is FNYEAQ (reference sequence).

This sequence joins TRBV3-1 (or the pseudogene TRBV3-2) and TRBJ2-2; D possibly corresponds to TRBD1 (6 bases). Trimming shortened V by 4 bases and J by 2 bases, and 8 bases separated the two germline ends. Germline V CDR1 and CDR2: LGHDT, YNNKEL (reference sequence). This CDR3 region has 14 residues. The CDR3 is CASSPGTNTGELFF. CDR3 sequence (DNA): TGTGCCAGCAGCCCCGGGACAAACACCGGGGAGCTGTTTTTT.

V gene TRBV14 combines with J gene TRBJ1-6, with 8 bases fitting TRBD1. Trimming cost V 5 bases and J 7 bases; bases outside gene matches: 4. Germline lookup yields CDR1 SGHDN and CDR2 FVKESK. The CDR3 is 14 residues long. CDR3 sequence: CASSGRTGNSPLHF. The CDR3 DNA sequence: TGTGCCAGCAGCGGAAGGACAGGGAATTCACCCCTCCACTTT.

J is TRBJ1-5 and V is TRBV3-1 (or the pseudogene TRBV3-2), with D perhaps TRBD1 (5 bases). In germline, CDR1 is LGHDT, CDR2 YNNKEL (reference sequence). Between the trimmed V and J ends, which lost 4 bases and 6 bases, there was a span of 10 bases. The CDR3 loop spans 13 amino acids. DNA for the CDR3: TGTGCCAGCAGCCCCGGGAGGGGTCAGCCCCAGCATTTT. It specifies CASSPGRGQPQHF.